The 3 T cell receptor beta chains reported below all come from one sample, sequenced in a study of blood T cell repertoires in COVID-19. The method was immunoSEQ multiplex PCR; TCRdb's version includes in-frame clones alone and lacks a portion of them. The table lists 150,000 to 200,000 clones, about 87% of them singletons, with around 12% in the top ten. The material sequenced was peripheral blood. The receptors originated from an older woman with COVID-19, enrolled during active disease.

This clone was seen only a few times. The CDR3 reads CASSLLKGTDHSYEQYF. As DNA, the CDR3 is TGTGCCAGCAGCTTGCTAAAGGGGACAGATCACTCCTACGAGCAGTACTTC. V usage is TRBV5-4 and J usage is TRBJ2-7; 7 bases fit TRBD1. The CDR3 consists of 17 residues. CDR1 SGHNT and CDR2 YYREEE come from the germline V gene (reference sequence). V gave up 1 base and J gave up 0 bases; unmatched junction bases: 10.

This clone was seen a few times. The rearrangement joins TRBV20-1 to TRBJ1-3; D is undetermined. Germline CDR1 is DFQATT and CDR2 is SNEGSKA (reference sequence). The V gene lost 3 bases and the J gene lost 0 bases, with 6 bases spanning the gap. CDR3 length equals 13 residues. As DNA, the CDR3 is TGCAGTGCTAGTGCCTTCTCTGGAAACACCATATATTTT. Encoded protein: CSASAFSGNTIYF.

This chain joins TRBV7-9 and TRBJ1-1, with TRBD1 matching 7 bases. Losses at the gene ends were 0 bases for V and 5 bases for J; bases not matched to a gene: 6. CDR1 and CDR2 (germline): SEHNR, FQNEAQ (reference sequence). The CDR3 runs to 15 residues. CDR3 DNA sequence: TGTGCCAGCAGCTTAGCCGGGACAGTAAGTACTGAAGCTTTCTTT. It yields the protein CASSLAGTVSTEAFF.